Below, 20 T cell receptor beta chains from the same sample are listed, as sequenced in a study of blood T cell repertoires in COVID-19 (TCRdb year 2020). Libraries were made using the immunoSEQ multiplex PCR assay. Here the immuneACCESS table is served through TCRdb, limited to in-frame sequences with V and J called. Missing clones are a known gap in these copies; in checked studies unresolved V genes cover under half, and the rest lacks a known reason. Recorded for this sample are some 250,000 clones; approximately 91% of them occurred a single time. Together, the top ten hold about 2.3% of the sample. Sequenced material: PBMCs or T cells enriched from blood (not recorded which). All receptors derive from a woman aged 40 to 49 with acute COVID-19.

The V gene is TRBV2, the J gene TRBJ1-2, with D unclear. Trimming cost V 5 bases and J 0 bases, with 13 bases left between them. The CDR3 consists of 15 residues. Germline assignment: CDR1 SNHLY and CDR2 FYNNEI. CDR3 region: CASSLETPANYGYTF. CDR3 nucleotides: TGTGCCAGCAGTTTGGAGACTCCAGCTAACTATGGCTACACCTTC.

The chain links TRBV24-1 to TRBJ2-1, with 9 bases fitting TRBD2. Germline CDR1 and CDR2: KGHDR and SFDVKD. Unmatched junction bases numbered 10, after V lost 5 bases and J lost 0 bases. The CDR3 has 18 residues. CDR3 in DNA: TGTGCCACCAGTGTTGCGGGAGGGCTCGGTAGCTCCTACAATGAGCAGTTCTTC. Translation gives CATSVAGGLGSSYNEQFF.

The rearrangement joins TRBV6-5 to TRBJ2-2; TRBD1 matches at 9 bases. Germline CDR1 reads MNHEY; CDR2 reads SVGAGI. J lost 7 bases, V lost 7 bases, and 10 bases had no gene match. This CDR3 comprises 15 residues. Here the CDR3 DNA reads TGTGCCAGCATAACACAGGGGGCAATTGGCGGGGAGCTGTTTTTT. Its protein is CASITQGAIGGELFF.

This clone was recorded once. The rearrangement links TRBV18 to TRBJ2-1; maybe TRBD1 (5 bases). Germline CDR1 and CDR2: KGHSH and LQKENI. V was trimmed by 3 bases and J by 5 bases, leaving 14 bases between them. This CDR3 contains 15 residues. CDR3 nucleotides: TGTGCCAGCTCACCCCTCGACAGTCACGACAATGAGCAGTTCTTC. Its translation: CASSPLDSHDNEQFF.

The CDR3: CATSKPPGVQFF. The CDR3 coding sequence is TGTGCCACCAGCAAACCCCCAGGGGTGCAGTTCTTC. The V call is TRBV15, the J call TRBJ2-1; TRBD1 might be the D (6 bases). V lost 4 bases and J lost 12, with 13 bases in between. CDR1 LNHNV and CDR2 YYDKDF come from the germline V gene (reference sequence). This CDR3 region has 12 residues.

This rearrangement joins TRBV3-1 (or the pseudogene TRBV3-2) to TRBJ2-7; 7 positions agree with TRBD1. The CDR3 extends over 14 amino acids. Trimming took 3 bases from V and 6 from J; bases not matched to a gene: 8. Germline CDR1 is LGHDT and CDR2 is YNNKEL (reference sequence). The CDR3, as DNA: TGTGCCAGCAGCCAGGGTCAAAACAGGGGCGAGCAGTACTTC. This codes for CASSQGQNRGEQYF.

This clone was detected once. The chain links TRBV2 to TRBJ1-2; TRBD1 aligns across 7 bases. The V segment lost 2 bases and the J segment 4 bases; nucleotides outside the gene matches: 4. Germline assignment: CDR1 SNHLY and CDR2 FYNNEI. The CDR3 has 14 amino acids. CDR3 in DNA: TGTGCCAGCAGTGAACGGGGGACAGCCTATGGCTACACCTTC. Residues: CASSERGTAYGYTF.

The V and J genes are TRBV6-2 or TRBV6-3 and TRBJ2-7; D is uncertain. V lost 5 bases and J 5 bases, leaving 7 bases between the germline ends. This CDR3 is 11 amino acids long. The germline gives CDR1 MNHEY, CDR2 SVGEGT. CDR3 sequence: CASSRVDEQYF. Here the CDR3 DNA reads TGTGCCAGCAGTCGGGTAGACGAGCAGTACTTC.

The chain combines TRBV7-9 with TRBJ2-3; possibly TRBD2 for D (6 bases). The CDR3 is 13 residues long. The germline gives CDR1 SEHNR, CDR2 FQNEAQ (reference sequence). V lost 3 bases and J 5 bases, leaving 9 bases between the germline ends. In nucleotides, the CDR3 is TGTGCCAGCAGCTTGTTCGGGGGAGATACGCAGTATTTT. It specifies CASSLFGGDTQYF. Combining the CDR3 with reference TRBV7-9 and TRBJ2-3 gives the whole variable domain DTGVSQNPRHKITKRGQNVTFRCDPISEHNRLYWYRQTLGQGPEFLTYFQNEAQLEKSRLLSDRFSAERPKGSFSTLEIQRTEQGDSAMYLCASSLFGGDTQYFGPGTRLTVL.

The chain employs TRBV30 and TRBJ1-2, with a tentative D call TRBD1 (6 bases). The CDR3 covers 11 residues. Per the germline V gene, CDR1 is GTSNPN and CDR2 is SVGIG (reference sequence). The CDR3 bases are TGTGCTTTGCGGGGGGCCGTTGGCTACACCTTC. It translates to CALRGAVGYTF.

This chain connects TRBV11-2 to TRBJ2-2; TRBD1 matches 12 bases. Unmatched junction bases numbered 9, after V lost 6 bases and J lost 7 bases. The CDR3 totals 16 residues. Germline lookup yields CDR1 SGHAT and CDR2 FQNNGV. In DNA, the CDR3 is TGTGCCAGCAGGCACCGGGACAGGGGGCATAACGGGGAGCTGTTTTTT. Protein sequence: CASRHRDRGHNGELFF. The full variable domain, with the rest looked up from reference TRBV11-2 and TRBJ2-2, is EAGVAQSPRYKIIEKRQSVAFWCNPISGHATLYWYQQILGQGPKLLIQFQNNGVVDDSQLPKDRFSAERLKGVDSTLKIQPAKLEDSAVYLCASRHRDRGHNGELFFGEGSRLTVL.

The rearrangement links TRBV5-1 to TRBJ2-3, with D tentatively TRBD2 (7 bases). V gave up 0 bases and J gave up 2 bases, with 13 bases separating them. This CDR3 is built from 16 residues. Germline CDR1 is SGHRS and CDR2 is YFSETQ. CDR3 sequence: CASSLADAGATDTQYF. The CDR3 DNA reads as TGCGCCAGCAGCTTGGCCGACGCGGGGGCCACAGATACGCAGTATTTT.

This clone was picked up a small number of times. In DNA, the CDR3 is TGCGCCAGCAGAAACGGGGGACCCTTTATGTTCGAGCAGTACTTC. Residues: CASRNGGPFMFEQYF. The chain couples TRBV10-1 to TRBJ2-7; TRBD2 is a possible D gene (6 bases). Germline loops: CDR1 WNHNN, CDR2 SYGVQD (reference sequence). Trimming shortened V by 6 bases and J by 6 bases, and 21 bases separated the two germline ends. The CDR3 totals 15 residues.

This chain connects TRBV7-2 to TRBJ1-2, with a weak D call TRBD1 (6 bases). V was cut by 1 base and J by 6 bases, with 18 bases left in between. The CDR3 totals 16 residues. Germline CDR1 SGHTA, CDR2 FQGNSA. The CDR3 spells CASSLGLLRAGDGYTF. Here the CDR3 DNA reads TGTGCCAGCAGCTTAGGGTTACTTCGGGCAGGGGATGGCTACACCTTC.

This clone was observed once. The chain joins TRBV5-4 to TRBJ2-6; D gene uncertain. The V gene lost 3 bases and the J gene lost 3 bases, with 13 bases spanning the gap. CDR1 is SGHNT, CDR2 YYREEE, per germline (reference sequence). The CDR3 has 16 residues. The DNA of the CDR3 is TGTGCCAGCAGCTCGCTACGTCTTGGTGGGGCCAACGTCCTGACTTTC. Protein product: CASSSLRLGGANVLTF.

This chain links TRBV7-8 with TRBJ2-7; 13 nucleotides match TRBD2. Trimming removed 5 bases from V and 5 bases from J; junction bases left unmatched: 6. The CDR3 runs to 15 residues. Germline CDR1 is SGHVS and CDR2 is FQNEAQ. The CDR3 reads CASSIRLAGGDEQYF. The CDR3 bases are TGTGCCAGCAGCATACGACTAGCGGGAGGCGACGAGCAGTACTTC.

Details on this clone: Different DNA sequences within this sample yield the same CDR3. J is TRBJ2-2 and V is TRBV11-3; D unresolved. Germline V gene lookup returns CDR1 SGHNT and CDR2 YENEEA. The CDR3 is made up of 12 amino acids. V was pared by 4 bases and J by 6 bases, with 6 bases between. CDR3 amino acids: CASSSSAGELFF. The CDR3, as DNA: TGTGCCAGCAGCTCCTCCGCCGGGGAGCTGTTTTTT.

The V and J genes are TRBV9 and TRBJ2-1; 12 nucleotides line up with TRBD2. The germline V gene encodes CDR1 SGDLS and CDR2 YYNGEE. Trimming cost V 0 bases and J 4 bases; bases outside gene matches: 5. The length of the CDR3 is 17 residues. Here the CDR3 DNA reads TGTGCCAGCAGCGTAGGGCTAGCGGGAGGGCGTTACAATGAGCAGTTCTTC. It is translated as CASSVGLAGGRYNEQFF.

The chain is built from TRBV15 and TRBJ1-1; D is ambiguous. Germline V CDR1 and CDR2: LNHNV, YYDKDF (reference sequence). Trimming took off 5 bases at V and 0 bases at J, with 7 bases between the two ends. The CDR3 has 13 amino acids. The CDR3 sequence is CATSGGMNTEAFF. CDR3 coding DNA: TGTGCCACCAGCGGCGGCATGAACACTGAAGCTTTCTTT.

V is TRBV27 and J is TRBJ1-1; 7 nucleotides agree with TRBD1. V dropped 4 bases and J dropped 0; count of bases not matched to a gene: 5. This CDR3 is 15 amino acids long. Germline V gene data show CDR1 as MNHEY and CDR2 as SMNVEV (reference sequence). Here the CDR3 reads CASSSMTGMNTEAFF. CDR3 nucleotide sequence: TGTGCCAGCAGTTCAATGACAGGGATGAACACTGAAGCTTTCTTT.